This T cell receptor beta chain was sequenced in a study of PD-1 blockade in classical Hodgkin lymphoma (dated by TCRdb to the early 2020s). Background on the whole study: Nivolumab dosing was 3 mg/kg intravenously every 2 weeks, continuing until either disease progression or unacceptable toxicity. To define a peripheral blood immune signature of response to PD-1 blockade in classical Hodgkin lymphoma, the study combined TCR beta sequencing with CyTOF.

The sample's time point label, decoded: cycle 2 day 1 (C2D1) of nivolumab. Relapse after autologous stem cell transplantation had occurred in all trial patients, and cohorts A, B and C were distinguished by prior brentuximab vedotin exposure. The trial cohort comprised about 60 patients with relapsed/refractory classical Hodgkin lymphoma whose best overall responses were complete response, partial response or progressive disease. Trial patients were treated with single-agent nivolumab in the multi-cohort phase II CheckMate 205 trial. An independent review committee assessed best overall response using the 2007 International Working Group response criteria. PBMCs from the trial were collected at three points: immediately before nivolumab initiation (C1D1), and during therapy at cycle 2 day 1 and cycle 4 day 1. Peripheral blood was collected in 8 mL Vacutainer Cell Preparation Tubes, from which PBMCs were isolated by centrifugation and then cryopreserved.

Broader findings and caveats from the paper: Trial patients achieving complete response had baseline diversity similar to newly diagnosed patients, whereas partial responders and progressors had significantly lower diversity. A significant rise by C4D1 was seen in CD4+ but not CD8+ TCR diversity (p=0.0027 vs p=0.16), with the rise being most apparent in complete responders (p=0.02). Only a single clinical trial cohort was studied, and what caused the repertoire differences, possibly disease activity or prior therapy, remained undefined. Lower diversity was observed in patients in whom nivolumab was started less than 1 year after ASCT, and these patients were excluded from later analyses so that confounding by immune reconstitution would be avoided. Baseline TCR diversity was reported as lower in newly diagnosed patients than in healthy donors, and lower still in relapsed/refractory patients.

Remarks on this clone: What this receptor recognizes is not known. It has no much larger one-base neighbor in the sample; base qualities were not kept.

The Qiagen DNeasy kit was used to extract genomic DNA from unsorted PBMCs and from the negatively selected CD4+ and CD8+ fractions. TCR beta CDR3 regions were subjected to amplification by immunoSEQ multiplex PCR with primers that anneal to V and J segments. A synthetic immune receptor repertoire was used to minimize amplification bias, and remaining bias was computationally removed after sequencing. Processing in the source paper ran as follows. Repertoire diversity was quantified as the Shannon entropy index using custom Python scripts. Unsorted, CD4+ and CD8+ repertoires were examined separately, except in combined analyses, for which CD4+ and CD8+ sequences were merged in silico. Clonal expansion was defined as at least a 2-fold frequency increase after treatment relative to C1D1, with a pseudocount of 0.5 for undetected baseline clones. Clones with 0 or 1 copy at C1D1 were defined as singleton clones, while clones with 2 or more copies were defined as non-singleton clones. Clones expanded in unsorted samples were labelled as CD4+, CD8+ or unknown by matching protein sequences in sorted samples from the same patient. Wilcoxon tests on paired samples were used to test diversity changes from C1D1 to C4D1. The table comes from immuneACCESS by way of TCRdb, which keeps in-frame sequences with V and J called. Part of the clones is missing from these tables; in studies checked, under half for an unresolved V gene and the rest for unknown reasons. The DNA gave D and trimming, while V, J and clone size come from that table. This sample has over 85,000 clones in its table, and more than 80% of those were observed once. The top ten clones comprise roughly 16% of the sample.

The starting material was peripheral blood mononuclear cells (PBMCs), obtained before the second cycle of nivolumab. The sequence was collected from a human donor with classical Hodgkin lymphoma.

The nucleotides read TGCGCCAGCAGCCGACCGGGACAGGGGGCTGGGGCCAACGTCCTGACTTTC. Its protein product is CASSRPGQGAGANVLTF. This receptor chain uses TRBV4-1 and TRBJ2-6; 11 junctional bases match TRBD1. The germline V and J ends show losses of 4 bases and 2 bases respectively, and no gene match explains 4 bases of the junction. The germline V gene specifies MGHRA as CDR1 and YSYEKL as CDR2. Measured from the cysteine to the phenylalanine, the CDR3 is 17 residues long. Left in the record is the CDR3 DNA by itself, 51 bases read in frame from the first base.